This T cell receptor (beta chain) was identified in a study of blood T cell repertoires in COVID-19. Study summary: The samples span acute and convalescent COVID-19 from the United States, Italy and Spain. Sources were T cells, B-cell-depleted T cells, or PBMCs; the material itself was cDNA or gDNA.

Under the authors' procedure: Reference gene primer amplification gave nucleated cell count estimates. Libraries were prepared by immunoSEQ multiplex PCR; TCRdb keeps only in-frame clonotypes and omits some of them. V and J calls and clone size are given by that table; D and trimming were obtained from the DNA. The table records 20,000 to 25,000 clones, roughly 84% of them present only once. The sample consisted of peripheral blood. The source of this sequence is a man between 65 and 85 years old with acute or convalescent COVID-19.

CDR3 in amino acids: CASSLGQLNEQFF. The CDR3 DNA reads as TGTGCCAGCAGCTTAGGACAGCTTAATGAGCAGTTCTTC. The rearrangement joins TRBV11-3 to TRBJ2-1; perhaps TRBD1 as D (5 bases). The length of the CDR3 is 13 residues. CDR1 and CDR2 (germline): SGHNT, YENEEA. V dropped 1 base and J dropped 7 bases, with 8 bases sitting between them.